Detailed here is one T cell receptor beta chain. Its antigen is still unknown. The data originate from a study of vaccination and CD4 T cells after COVID-19. Background on the study: Blood was drawn a median roughly 67 days post second dose, range 14 to 241. Overlapping peptides of the spike proteins of SARS-CoV-2, HCoV-NL63, HCoV-OC43 and HCoV-229E were used for cell stimulation.

Oncomine TCR Beta short-read sequencing was applied to DNA from cultured CD4+ T cells. The source of extracted genomic DNA was cultured CD4+ T cells. TCRdb re-derived calls from the PCR reads in MiXCR, one entry per CDR3 protein. The sample shows approximately 25,000 distinct CDR3 sequences, 62% of them seen only once. Described treatment: roughly ten-day PBMC culture with coronavirus spike peptide pools or control peptides (ViraFEST assay). Germline lookup yields CDR1 LGHNA and CDR2 YSLEER. Deletions cut 0 bases from V and 12 bases from J, with 21 bases between. The CDR3 covers 15 residues. The sequenced sample was CD4+ T cells from blood, cultured in vitro. The TCR originated in a human donor who had recovered from COVID-19. The gene calls are TRBV4-3 and TRBJ2-7, with D perhaps being TRBD1 or TRBD2 (6 bases each). CDR3 amino acids: CASSQDRGTSLPGYF. The CDR3 DNA reads TGCGCCAGCAGCCAAGATCGGGGGACATCCCTACCGGGGTACTTC.